The T cell receptor (beta chain) described here comes from a study of blood T cells in healthy people across ages. Germline V CDR1 and CDR2: DFQATT, SNEGSKA (reference sequence). V dropped 3 bases and J dropped 6 bases, with 11 bases sitting between them. This CDR3 contains 12 residues. Combining a sample-barcoded 5' primer with a J-beta primer mix, a second PCR ran for roughly 6 to 11 cycles. TCRdb re-analysed the 5' RACE reads in MiXCR, keeping a single row per CDR3 protein. The sample shows some 760,000 distinct CDR3 sequences, approximately 25% of them seen only once. Study observations and caveats: Observed TCR beta diversity per million T cells went down as age went up. This fall followed a roughly linear course with age.

Comment on this clonotype: The antigen remains unidentified.

Per sample, no less than 6 micrograms of total RNA were extracted. The sample was also linked to a second study, of T cells of mothers and their children. That paper states: Three healthy Caucasian mothers, along with their six children, were the donors. When mothers and children were related, their normalized repertoire overlap, which was always slightly higher, did not differ significantly from that of unrelated pairs.

The chain recombines TRBV20-1 with TRBJ2-5, with D perhaps assigned TRBD1 or TRBD2 (6 bases each). This sequence originates from a boy younger than 18 in good health. Sample: blood. For the CDR3, the DNA is TGCAGTGCTAGGGAGGGGGTCAAGACCCAGTACTTC. Its protein is CSAREGVKTQYF.